This is a list of T cell receptor beta chains from one sample in a study of CD8 T cells in ankylosing spondylitis. A single record per CDR3 protein comes from TCRdb applying MiXCR to the 5' RACE reads. The table lists some 120,000 distinct CDR3 sequences, roughly an eighth of them singletons. Sample: blood, either unsorted or a sorted T cell fraction (not recorded which). These receptor sequences come from a female donor with ankylosing spondylitis or in good health (not recorded which). Both conserved end residues are part of each CDR3. D genes are given only for firm matches. Clone size, where shown, is once, few, many, or a class for clones that have expanded.

j_gene,abundance,d_gene,v_gene,CDR3nt,CDR3aa
TRBJ2-2,many,TRBD1,TRBV12-3/TRBV12-4,TGTGCCAGCATTGGGACAGGGGGCACCGGGGAGCTGTTTTTT,CASIGTGGTGELFF
TRBJ1-4,few,.,TRBV20-1,TGCAGTGCTAAGCCGGGACGGATTAATGAAAAACTGTTTTTT,CSAKPGRINEKLFF
TRBJ1-3,.,.,TRBV9,TGTGCCAGCAGCCCGGACGGGGATACCATATATTTT,CASSPDGDTIYF
TRBJ1-1,.,TRBD1,TRBV18,TGTGCCAGCTCACCACTAGGACAGGGGGCCGGCACTGAAGCTTTCTTT,CASSPLGQGAGTEAFF
TRBJ2-3,.,.,TRBV6-5,TGTGCCAGCAGTTACGGATTAGCGGTCACAGATACGCAGTATTTT,CASSYGLAVTDTQYF
TRBJ1-4,few,.,TRBV10-3,TGTGCCATCAGTGGGTCGTGGTCCGAAAAACTGTTTTTT,CAISGSWSEKLFF
TRBJ1-1,many,TRBD1,TRBV5-1,TGCGCCAGCAGCTTGGCGCAGGGGGCACATCACACTGAAGCTTTCTTT,CASSLAQGAHHTEAFF
TRBJ1-5,few,TRBD1,TRBV19,TGTGCCAGTACCTCACCGGGGGCAGGGGGTAAGCCCCAGCATTTT,CASTSPGAGGKPQHF
TRBJ2-7,many,.,TRBV24-1,TGTGCCACCAGTACGGAGGGGGAAAAGCCCTACGAGCAGTACTTC,CATSTEGEKPYEQYF
TRBJ1-5,many,.,TRBV6-5,TGTGCCAGCATTAAAGACAGCCCTTACTCTAGCAATCAGCCCCAGCATTTT,CASIKDSPYSSNQPQHF
TRBJ2-3,many,.,TRBV6-1,TGTGCCAGCAGTGAAGTTGATAGATTAGATACGCAGTATTTT,CASSEVDRLDTQYF
TRBJ2-1,.,TRBD2,TRBV29-1,TGCAGCGTTGTACCCCATGGCAGCGGGAGGGACAATGAGCAGTTCTTC,CSVVPHGSGRDNEQFF
TRBJ2-7,few,.,TRBV3-1,TGTGCCAGCAGCCAAGAGACGTGGGGGTTCACCTACGAGCAGTACTTC,CASSQETWGFTYEQYF